What follows are 11 T cell receptor beta chains derived from one specimen sequenced in a study of neoadjuvant nivolumab and ipilimumab in lung cancer. Data came from immunoSEQ multiplex PCR; TCRdb stores just in-frame clones and leaves some out. The repertoire includes tens of thousands of clones, 82% of them detected once, and more than 20% sits in the top ten. The sequencing used peripheral blood, collected before neoadjuvant nivolumab, alone or with ipilimumab. The receptors originated from an adult with non-small cell lung cancer.

The chain carries TRBV11-3 and TRBJ2-1, with TRBD2 matching 7 bases. The length of the CDR3 is 14 residues. The trim removed 3 bases at V and 5 bases at J, leaving 4 bases unmatched. Per the germline V gene, CDR1 is SGHNT and CDR2 is YENEEA. The CDR3 region has the DNA TGTGCCAGCAGCTTGCGGGGGAGCCACAATGAGCAGTTCTTC. This sequence encodes CASSLRGSHNEQFF.

This clone has more than one count but fewer than ten. V gene TRBV4-1 combines with J gene TRBJ2-2, with TRBD2 as a possible D gene (5 bases). V dropped 4 bases and J dropped 1 base, with 16 bases sitting between them. The CDR3 runs to 17 residues. Germline V gives CDR1 MGHRA, CDR2 YSYEKL. The CDR3 DNA is TGCGCCAGCAGCCGACTAATGGAGAGGGAGAACACCGGGGAGCTGTTTTTT. Translated, it gives CASSRLMERENTGELFF.

In this sample, this clone turned up a few times. The chain joins TRBV7-3 to TRBJ2-1; 13 nucleotides agree with TRBD2. V was clipped by 6 bases and J by 8 bases; unmatched bases: 4. The CDR3 loop spans 14 amino acids. CDR1 is SGHTA, CDR2 FQGTGA, per germline. CDR3 loop: CASRGTSGNYEQFF. The CDR3 DNA is TGTGCCAGCAGGGGGACTAGCGGGAACTATGAGCAGTTCTTC.

This sequence joins TRBV7-9 and TRBJ2-1; possibly TRBD2 for D (6 bases). The germline V gene encodes CDR1 SEHNR and CDR2 FQNEAQ (reference sequence). The V end lost 5 bases, the J end lost 4 bases, and 21 bases lay between the germline ends. This CDR3 is 17 amino acids long. The CDR3 DNA is TGTGCCAGCAGCCCTTTCGTGGCTAGCGCTAATTACAATGAGCAGTTCTTC. Protein sequence: CASSPFVASANYNEQFF.

The V and J genes are TRBV7-2 and TRBJ1-1; D not certain. This CDR3 is 13 amino acids long. V lost 9 bases, J lost 7 bases, and 18 bases lay in between. Germline V CDR1 and CDR2: SGHTA, FQGNSA. The CDR3 is CASSFEAVNEAFF. The CDR3 DNA sequence: TGTGCCAGTTCGTTTGAGGCGGTTAATGAAGCTTTCTTT.

The rearrangement joins TRBV11-2 to TRBJ1-1; perhaps TRBD1 as D (5 bases). The CDR3 runs to 14 residues. Germline loops: CDR1 SGHAT, CDR2 FQNNGV. Trimming removed 4 bases from V and 11 bases from J, with 20 bases in between. This CDR3 reads CASSSRIVGVRAFF. The CDR3 DNA is TGTGCCAGCAGCTCCCGGATCGTGGGGGTACGGGCTTTCTTT.

V gene TRBV29-1 combines with J gene TRBJ2-1; D is undetermined. Trimming took 5 bases from V and 8 from J, leaving 19 bases between them. CDR3 size: 14 residues. Germline CDR1 reads SQVTM; CDR2 reads ANQGSEA. The CDR3: CSVHPREHSDEQFF. The CDR3 DNA is TGCAGCGTTCATCCGAGAGAACACTCCGATGAGCAGTTCTTC.

This sequence joins TRBV20-1 and TRBJ1-2; D gene ambiguous. Trimming took 4 bases from V and 3 from J, leaving 6 bases between them. The CDR3 contains 11 residues. Germline loops: CDR1 DFQATT, CDR2 SNEGSKA (reference sequence). CDR3 DNA sequence: TGCAGTGCTACCCTAGACTATGGCTACACCTTC. Translating it yields CSATLDYGYTF.

By share, this clone ranks as medium-sized. The V gene is TRBV10-2, the J gene TRBJ2-7, with 12 positions matching TRBD2. This CDR3 has 16 amino acids. V lost 7 bases, J lost 5 bases, and 12 bases stayed unmatched. In germline, CDR1 is WSHSY, CDR2 SAAADI. The CDR3 sequence: CASTTPSGRDRDEQYF. In DNA, the CDR3 is TGCGCCAGCACTACTCCTAGCGGGAGGGACAGGGACGAGCAGTACTTC.

A few counts support this clone. The V call is TRBV29-1, the J call TRBJ2-2; D possibly uses TRBD1 or TRBD2 (5 bases each). Looked up from germline, CDR1 is SQVTM and CDR2 is ANQGSEA. The length of the CDR3 is 14 residues. V was clipped by 7 bases and J by 5 bases, with 17 bases between them. The DNA of the CDR3 is TGCAGCGCAACCGGGACCCTGGATACCGGGGAGCTGTTTTTT. This translates into CSATGTLDTGELFF.

The chain combines TRBV7-8 with TRBJ1-2; D ambiguous. The CDR3 length is 13 residues. In germline, CDR1 is SGHVS, CDR2 FQNEAQ. The ends were cut back, 6 bases at V and 5 bases at J, with 13 bases in the middle. Here the CDR3 DNA reads TGTGCCAGCAGTCAAGGGTCGAAGTATGGCTACACCTTC. This gives the protein CASSQGSKYGYTF.